This is a list of T cell receptor beta chains from one sample in a study of beta chain features in type 1 diabetes. Profiled with immunoSEQ multiplex PCR; TCRdb holds only in-frame clones, not every one. Of around 250,000 clones listed, under 70% are singletons. Specimen: naive CD4+ T cells from blood. The source is a man aged 30 to 45 in good health. Each CDR3 is given without its conserved first and last residue.

J gene	V gene	CDR3 protein
TRBJ2-7	TRBV30	AWSGALEQY
TRBJ2-5	TRBV11-2	ASSSTVSQETQY
TRBJ2-7	TRBV12-2	ASRLETGSSYEQY
TRBJ1-6	TRBV30	AWSRQYNSPLH
TRBJ1-2	TRBV7-2	ASSSTLNYGYT
TRBJ2-3	TRBV9	ASSVVAGSGDTQY
TRBJ2-1	TRBV29-1	SVGPLRPNEQF
TRBJ1-2	TRBV29-1	SVEQAYGYT
TRBJ2-1	TRBV5-1	ASSMDLYYNEQF
TRBJ2-7	TRBV30	AWSVDLRREQY
TRBJ1-2	TRBV5-4	ASSTDSSYGYT
TRBJ1-2	TRBV29-1	SVLGGTSYGYT
TRBJ2-7	TRBV25-1	ASSEVATSGDYEQY
TRBJ2-1	TRBV29-1	SVAGRSYNEQF
TRBJ2-1	TRBV7-2	ASSITGARNEQF
TRBJ1-5	TRBV30	AWSLINQPQH
TRBJ2-1	TRBV29-1	SVEELAGGNGEQF
TRBJ2-7	TRBV30	AWSAARGLREQY
TRBJ2-3	TRBV27	ASSRQRGVPDTQY
TRBJ2-7	TRBV15	ATSRPDRRSQYEQY
TRBJ2-1	TRBV9	ASSVTSGHNEQF
TRBJ2-5	TRBV29-1	SVDRGGSRETQY
TRBJ1-2	TRBV13	ASSLRREHT
TRBJ2-3	TRBV5-1	ASSSHGLAGRELTDTQY
TRBJ1-1	TRBV7-9	ASSPPRTDEAF
TRBJ1-1	TRBV30	AWSFTGNTEAF
TRBJ2-7	TRBV5-4	ASSITGLNSYEQY
TRBJ1-2	TRBV30	AWSGTMVMNGYT
TRBJ2-4	TRBV2	ASSSDRGLAKNIQY
TRBJ2-1	TRBV5-6	ASSTGTLGNEQF
TRBJ2-3	TRBV4-3	ASSQRTSGKDTQY
TRBJ1-2	TRBV10-3	AITQTQNGDYGYT
TRBJ1-6	TRBV27	ASRPDGNNSPLH
TRBJ1-5	TRBV14	ASSQDLRQPQH
TRBJ2-7	TRBV29-1	SVGGNAYEQY
TRBJ1-5	TRBV6-5	ASSRDRAQPQH
TRBJ2-5	TRBV7-2	ASSLRGFQETQY
TRBJ2-3	TRBV28	ASSLAGVADTQY
TRBJ2-2	TRBV30	AWSVRGQAPTGELF
TRBJ2-5	TRBV30	ASRTGETQY
TRBJ2-1	TRBV15	ATSRDVQGVEQF
TRBJ2-5	TRBV29-1	SVGQAPETQY
TRBJ1-6	TRBV30	AWRQGQKNSPLH
TRBJ2-4	TRBV30	AWSDRGVAKNIQY
TRBJ1-6	TRBV5-6	ASSPDRGNSPLH
TRBJ2-1	TRBV30	ATTRRDSSSYNEQF
TRBJ2-5	TRBV30	AWSVLETQY
TRBJ2-7	TRBV7-2	ASSPRLVGAEQY
TRBJ1-1	TRBV14	ASSRSRDTEAF
TRBJ2-3	TRBV7-9	ASSRIEEGPQY
TRBJ1-3	TRBV29-1	SVESGNTIY
TRBJ2-3	TRBV9	ASSTSGSTRIYTQY
TRBJ1-2	TRBV30	AWTQGDYGYT
TRBJ2-6	TRBV19	ASNTANSGANVLT
TRBJ2-1	TRBV28	ASGDSTDEQF
TRBJ1-6	TRBV25-1	ASSESDSGTYNSPLH
TRBJ2-1	TRBV30	AWQIRIFPNEQF